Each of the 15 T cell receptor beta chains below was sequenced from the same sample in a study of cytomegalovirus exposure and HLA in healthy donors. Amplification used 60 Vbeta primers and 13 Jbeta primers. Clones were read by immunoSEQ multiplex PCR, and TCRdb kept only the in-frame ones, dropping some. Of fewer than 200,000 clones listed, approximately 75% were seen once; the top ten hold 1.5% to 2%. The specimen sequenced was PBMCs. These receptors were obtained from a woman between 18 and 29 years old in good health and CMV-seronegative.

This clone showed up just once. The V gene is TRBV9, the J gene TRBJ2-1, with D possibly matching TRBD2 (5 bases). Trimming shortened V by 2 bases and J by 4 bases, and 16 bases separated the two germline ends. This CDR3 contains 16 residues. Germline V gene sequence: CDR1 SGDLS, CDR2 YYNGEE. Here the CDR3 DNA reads TGTGCCAGCAGCGTCTGGCTAGGAGGAGCGTACAATGAGCAGTTCTTC. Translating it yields CASSVWLGGAYNEQFF.

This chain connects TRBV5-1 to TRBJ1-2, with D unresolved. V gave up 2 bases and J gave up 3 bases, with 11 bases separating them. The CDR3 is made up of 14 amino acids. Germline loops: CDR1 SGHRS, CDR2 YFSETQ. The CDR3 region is CASSLTRNDYGYTF. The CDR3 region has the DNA TGCGCCAGCAGCTTAACTCGTAATGACTATGGCTACACCTTC.

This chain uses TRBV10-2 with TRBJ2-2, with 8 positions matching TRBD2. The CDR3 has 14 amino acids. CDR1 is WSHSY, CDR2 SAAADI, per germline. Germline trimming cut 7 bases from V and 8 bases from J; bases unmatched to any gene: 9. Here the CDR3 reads CASTATSAAGELFF. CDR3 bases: TGCGCCAGCACTGCGACTAGCGCGGCGGGGGAGCTGTTTTTT.

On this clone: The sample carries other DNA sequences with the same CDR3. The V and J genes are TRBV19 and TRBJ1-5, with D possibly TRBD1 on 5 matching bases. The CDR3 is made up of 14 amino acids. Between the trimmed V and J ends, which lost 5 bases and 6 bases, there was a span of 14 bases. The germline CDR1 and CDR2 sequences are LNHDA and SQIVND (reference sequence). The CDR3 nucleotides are TGTGCCAGTAGTCTTGCGGGGGTTCGTCAGCCCCAGCATTTT. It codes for CASSLAGVRQPQHF. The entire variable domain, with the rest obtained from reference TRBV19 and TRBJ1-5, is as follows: DGGITQSPKYLFRKEGQNVTLSCEQNLNHDAMYWYRQDPGQGLRLIYYSQIVNDFQKGDIAEGYSVSREKKESFPLTVTSAQKNPTAFYLCASSLAGVRQPQHFGDGTRLSIL.

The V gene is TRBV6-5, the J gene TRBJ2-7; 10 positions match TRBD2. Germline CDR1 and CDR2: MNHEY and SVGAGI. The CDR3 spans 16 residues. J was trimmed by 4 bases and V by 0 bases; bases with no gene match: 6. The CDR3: CASSYSELAGVYEQYF. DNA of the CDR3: TGTGCCAGCAGTTACTCCGAGCTAGCGGGGGTGTACGAGCAGTACTTC.

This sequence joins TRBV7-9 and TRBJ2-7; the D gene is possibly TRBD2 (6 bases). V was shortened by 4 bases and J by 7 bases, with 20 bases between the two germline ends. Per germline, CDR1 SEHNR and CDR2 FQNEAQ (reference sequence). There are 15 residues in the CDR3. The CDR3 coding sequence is TGTGCCAGCAGCTCCCCGGGTTCAGCGGGCTTTGAGCAGTACTTC. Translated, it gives CASSSPGSAGFEQYF.

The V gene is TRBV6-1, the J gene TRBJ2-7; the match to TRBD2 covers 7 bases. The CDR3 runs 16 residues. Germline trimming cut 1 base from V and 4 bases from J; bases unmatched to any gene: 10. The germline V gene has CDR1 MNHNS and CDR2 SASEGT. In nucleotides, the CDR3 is TGTGCCAGCAGTGAAGGGCGGCGGGAGTTATCGTACGAGCAGTACTTC. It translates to CASSEGRRELSYEQYF.

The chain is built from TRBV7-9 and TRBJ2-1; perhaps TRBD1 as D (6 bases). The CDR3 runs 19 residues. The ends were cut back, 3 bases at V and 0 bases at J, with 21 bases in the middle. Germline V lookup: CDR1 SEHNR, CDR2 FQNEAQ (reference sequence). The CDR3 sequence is CASSFVRTALESSYNEQFF. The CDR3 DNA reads TGTGCCAGCAGCTTTGTCAGGACAGCCTTAGAGAGCTCCTACAATGAGCAGTTCTTC.

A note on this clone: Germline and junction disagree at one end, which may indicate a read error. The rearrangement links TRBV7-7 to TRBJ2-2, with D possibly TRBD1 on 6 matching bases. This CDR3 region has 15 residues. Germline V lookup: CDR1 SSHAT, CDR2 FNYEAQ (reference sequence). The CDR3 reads CASSPKTGFTGELFF. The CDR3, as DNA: TGTGCTAGCAGCCCTAAGACAGGCTTCACCGGGGAGCTGTTTTTT.

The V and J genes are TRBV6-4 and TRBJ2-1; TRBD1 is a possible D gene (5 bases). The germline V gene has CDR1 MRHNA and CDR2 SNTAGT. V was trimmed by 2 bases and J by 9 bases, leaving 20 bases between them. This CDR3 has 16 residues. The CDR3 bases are TGTGCCAGCAGTGACATAGGGGCCAGGGTCCTCGGTGAGCAGTTCTTC. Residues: CASSDIGARVLGEQFF.

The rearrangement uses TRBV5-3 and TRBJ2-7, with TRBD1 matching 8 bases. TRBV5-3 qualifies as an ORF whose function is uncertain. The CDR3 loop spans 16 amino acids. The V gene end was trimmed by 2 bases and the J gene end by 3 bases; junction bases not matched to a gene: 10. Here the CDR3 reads CARSFCRGRGDYEQYF. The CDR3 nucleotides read TGTGCCAGAAGCTTCTGCAGGGGGCGAGGAGACTACGAGCAGTACTTC.

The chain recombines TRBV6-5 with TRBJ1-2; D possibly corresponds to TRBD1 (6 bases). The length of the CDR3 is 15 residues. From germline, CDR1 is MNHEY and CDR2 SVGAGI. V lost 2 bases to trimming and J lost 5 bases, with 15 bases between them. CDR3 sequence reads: CASSYTEQGTYGYTF. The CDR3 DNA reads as TGTGCCAGCAGTTACACAGAACAGGGAACTTATGGCTACACCTTC.

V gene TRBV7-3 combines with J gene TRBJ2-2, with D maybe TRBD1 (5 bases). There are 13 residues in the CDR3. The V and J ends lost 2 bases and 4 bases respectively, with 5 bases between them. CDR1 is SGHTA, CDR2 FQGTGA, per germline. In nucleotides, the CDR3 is TGTGCCAGCAGCTTAGGGGCCACCGGGGAGCTGTTTTTT. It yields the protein CASSLGATGELFF.

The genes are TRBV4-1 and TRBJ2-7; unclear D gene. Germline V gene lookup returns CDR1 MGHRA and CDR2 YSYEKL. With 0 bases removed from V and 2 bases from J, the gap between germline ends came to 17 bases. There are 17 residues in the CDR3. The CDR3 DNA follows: TGCGCCAGCAGCCAAGATCTCTCCCGGCTAGTAACCTACGAGCAGTACTTC. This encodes CASSQDLSRLVTYEQYF.

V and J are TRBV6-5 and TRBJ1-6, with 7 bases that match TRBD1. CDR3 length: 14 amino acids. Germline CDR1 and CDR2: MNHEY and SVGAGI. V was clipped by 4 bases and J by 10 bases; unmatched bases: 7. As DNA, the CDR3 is TGTGCCAGCAGTTTCGGGACAGTACGCTCACCCCTCCACTTT. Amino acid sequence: CASSFGTVRSPLHF.